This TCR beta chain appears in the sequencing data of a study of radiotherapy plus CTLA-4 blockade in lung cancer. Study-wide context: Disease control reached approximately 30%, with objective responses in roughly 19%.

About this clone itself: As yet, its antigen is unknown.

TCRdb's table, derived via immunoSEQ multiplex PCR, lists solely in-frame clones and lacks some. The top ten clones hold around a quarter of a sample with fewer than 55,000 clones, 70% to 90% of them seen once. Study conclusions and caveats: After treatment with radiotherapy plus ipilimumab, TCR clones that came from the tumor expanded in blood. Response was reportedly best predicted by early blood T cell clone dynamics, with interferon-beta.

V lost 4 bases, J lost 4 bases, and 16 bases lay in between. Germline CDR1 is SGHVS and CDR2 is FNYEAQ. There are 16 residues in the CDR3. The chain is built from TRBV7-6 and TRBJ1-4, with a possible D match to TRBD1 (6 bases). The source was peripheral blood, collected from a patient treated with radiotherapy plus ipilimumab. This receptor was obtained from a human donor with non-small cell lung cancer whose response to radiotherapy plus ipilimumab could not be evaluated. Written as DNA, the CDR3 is TGTGCCAGCAGCTCGAGACGACAGGACGATAATGAAAAACTGTTTTTT. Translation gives CASSSRRQDDNEKLFF. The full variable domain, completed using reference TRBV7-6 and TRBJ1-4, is GAGVSQSPRYKVTKRGQDVALRCDPISGHVSLYWYRQALGQGPEFLTYFNYEAQQDKSGLPNDRFSAERPEGSISTLTIQRTEQRDSAMYRCASSSRRQDDNEKLFFGSGTQLSVL.